The 7 T cell receptor beta chains below were found in one sample sequenced in a study of shared clonotypes between healthy human individuals. The assay was immunoSEQ multiplex PCR, and TCRdb's table has in-frame clones only and misses some. The table has roughly 2 million clones, 85% to 95% seen once. The sequenced sample consisted of naive CD4+ T cells sorted from blood. Subset: CD45RA+ positively selected. The receptors were sampled from a man aged 18 to 29 in good health.

This chain uses TRBV25-1 with TRBJ1-2, with D hard to call. The germline V gene has CDR1 MGHDK and CDR2 SYGVNS. V was shortened by 5 bases and J by 5 bases, with 6 bases between the two germline ends. CDR3 size: 11 residues. CDR3 nucleotide sequence: TGTGCCAGCAGTCAAGATTATGGCTACACCTTC. Its translation is CASSQDYGYTF.

The chain joins TRBV29-1 to TRBJ2-3, with 14 bases lining up with TRBD2. Germline CDR1 SQVTM, CDR2 ANQGSEA. This CDR3 is 17 amino acids long. Unmatched junction bases numbered 11, after V lost 5 bases and J lost 4 bases. The CDR3 sequence is CSVLGPGLAGAADTQYF. For the CDR3, the DNA is TGCAGCGTTTTAGGGCCGGGACTAGCGGGAGCTGCAGATACGCAGTATTTT.

This sequence joins TRBV5-4 and TRBJ1-6, with D possibly matching TRBD1 (5 bases). Trimming removed 6 bases from V and 2 bases from J, with 18 bases in between. Germline CDR1 is SGHNT and CDR2 is YYREEE (reference sequence). The CDR3 length is 17 residues. Written as DNA, the CDR3 is TGTGCCAGCACCCGTTCCGGGGGAGCTACCTATAATTCACCCCTCCACTTT. This encodes CASTRSGGATYNSPLHF.

This chain uses TRBV10-2 with TRBJ1-6; a weak D match, TRBD1 (5 bases). The CDR3 consists of 14 residues. CDR1 is WSHSY, CDR2 SAAADI, per germline. The V end lost 6 bases, the J end lost 8 bases, and 14 bases lay between the germline ends. CDR3 in amino acids: CASRLLQGDSPLHF. CDR3 DNA: TGCGCCAGCAGACTCTTGCAGGGCGATTCACCCCTCCACTTT.

The chain couples TRBV2 to TRBJ2-1; 11 positions match TRBD2. The V and J ends lost 6 bases and 14 bases, in that order; junction bases with no gene match: 12. Germline CDR1 and CDR2: SNHLY and FYNNEI. CDR3 length: 14 residues. Written as DNA, the CDR3 is TGTGCCAGCAGCGCGACTAGCGGGGCGCTTTCCGAGTTCTTC. Encoded protein: CASSATSGALSEFF.

V gene TRBV7-9 combines with J gene TRBJ1-6; 10 nucleotides agree with TRBD1. Germline V lookup: CDR1 SEHNR, CDR2 FQNEAQ (reference sequence). The CDR3 extends over 17 amino acids. J gave up 7 bases and V 5 bases, and 11 bases lay outside the gene matches. CDR3: CASSPRFLGQGNSPLHF. The CDR3 nucleotides read TGTGCCAGCAGCCCGCGATTTCTGGGACAGGGGAATTCACCCCTCCACTTT.

This clone was observed a single time. The CDR3 here is CASSESGRGTDTQYF. The CDR3 DNA follows: TGCGCCAGCAGTGAGTCGGGCAGGGGCACAGATACGCAGTATTTT. J is TRBJ2-3 and V is TRBV10-1; maybe TRBD1 (5 bases). Germline V lookup: CDR1 WNHNN, CDR2 SYGVQD (reference sequence). V gave up 0 bases and J gave up 1 base, with 8 bases separating them. The CDR3 totals 15 residues.